This T cell receptor (beta chain) was retrieved from a study of identical twins. This clonotype was counted at least ten times. A universal primer site was incorporated via template switching, and the cDNA contained unique molecular identifiers. In TCRdb, the 5' RACE reads were re-called with MiXCR into one record per CDR3 protein. In the table there are under 300,000 distinct CDR3 sequences, roughly an eighth of which are singletons. This CDR3 is built from 16 residues. Trimming shortened V by 2 bases and J by 5 bases, and 21 bases separated the two germline ends. Germline CDR1 DFQATT, CDR2 SNEGSKA (reference sequence). These same records also appear under a second study, on yellow fever vaccine responses in identical twins. From that report: Twins reportedly mounted vaccine T cell responses that seemed partly convergent, partly personalized.

J is TRBJ2-5 and V is TRBV20-1; possible D gene TRBD1, 7 bases. Source material: memory (CD45RO+) T cells sorted from blood. The sequence derives from a woman under 30 in good health. The CDR3, as DNA: TGCAGTGCTAGACCCCGCGGAGGGGGCTCAAGGGAGACCCAGTACTTC. Its translation is CSARPRGGGSRETQYF.